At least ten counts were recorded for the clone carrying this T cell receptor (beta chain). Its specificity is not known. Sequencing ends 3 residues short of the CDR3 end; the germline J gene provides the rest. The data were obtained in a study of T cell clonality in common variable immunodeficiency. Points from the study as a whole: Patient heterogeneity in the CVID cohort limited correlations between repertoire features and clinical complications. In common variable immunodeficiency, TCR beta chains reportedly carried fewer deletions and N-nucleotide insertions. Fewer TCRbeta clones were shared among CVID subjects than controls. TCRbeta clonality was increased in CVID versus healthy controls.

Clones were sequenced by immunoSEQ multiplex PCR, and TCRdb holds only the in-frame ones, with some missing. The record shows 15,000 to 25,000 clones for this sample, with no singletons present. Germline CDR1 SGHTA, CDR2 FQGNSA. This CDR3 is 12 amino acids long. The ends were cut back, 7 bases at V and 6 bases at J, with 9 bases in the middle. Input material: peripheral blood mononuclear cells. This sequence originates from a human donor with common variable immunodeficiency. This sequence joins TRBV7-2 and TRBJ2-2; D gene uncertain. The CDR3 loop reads CASIVYSGELFF. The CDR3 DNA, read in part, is TGTGCCAGCATAGTGTATTCCGGGGAG.